Reported below is one T cell receptor beta chain. Its antigen is not identified. The germline CDR1 and CDR2 sequences are MNHEY and SMNVEV (reference sequence). V lost 5 bases to trimming and J lost 6 bases, with 17 bases between them. This CDR3 region has 14 residues. This entry is derived from a study of shared clonotypes between healthy human individuals. Broader study findings: On the whole, naive subsets had larger estimated richness than memory subsets had. A few donors shared about 4.8% of their naive CD4 clonotypes.

TCRdb keeps only in-frame clones here, not all; method: immunoSEQ multiplex PCR. This table has 550,000 to 750,000 clones, 95% to 96% appearing once. CD45RO-negative, CCR7-selected cells formed the naive CD8 fraction, which excluded terminally differentiated effector memory CD45RA+ cells. The specimen sequenced was naive CD8+ T cells sorted from blood. The chain is built from TRBV27 and TRBJ2-7, with a possible D match to TRBD2 (6 bases). The source of this sequence is a woman younger than 45 in good health. CDR3 region: CASSRTGGPGEQYF. CDR3 coding DNA: TGTGCCAGCAGTCGAACTGGAGGGCCCGGCGAGCAGTACTTC.